Following are 21 T cell receptor beta chains from one sample sequenced in a study. Using its own MiXCR run on the 5' RACE reads, TCRdb lists one record per CDR3 protein. The table has about 59,000 distinct CDR3 sequences, roughly 20% seen once. Treg sorting used a CD4+CD25+CD127-/low gate. Source material: tumor-infiltrating Tregs sorted from the breast tumor. The receptors stem from a female donor with breast cancer.

This clonotype came up a few times. The V and J genes are TRBV12-3 or TRBV12-4 and TRBJ2-7; D is ambiguous. The V gene lost 6 bases and the J gene lost 3 bases, with 9 bases spanning the gap. CDR3 length: 12 residues. CDR3 region: CASRGFNYEQYF. The CDR3 nucleotides are TGTGCCAGCAGGGGCTTCAACTACGAGCAGTACTTC.

This clonotype has a count of ten or more. The gene calls are TRBV29-1 and TRBJ1-6; 11 bases are a match to TRBD1. V lost 0 bases and J lost 10; bases outside the gene matches: 8. Germline CDR1 is SQVTM and CDR2 is ANQGSEA. CDR3 length: 16 amino acids. CDR3 sequence: CSVEDPDRGLGSPLHF. CDR3 DNA: TGCAGCGTTGAAGATCCGGACAGGGGGCTAGGATCACCCCTCCACTTT.

V usage is TRBV6-2 or TRBV6-3 and J usage is TRBJ1-6, with TRBD1 matching over 9 bases. V dropped 8 bases and J dropped 9; count of bases not matched to a gene: 8. Germline CDR1 MNHEY, CDR2 SVGEGT. The CDR3 has 14 residues. The CDR3 coding sequence is TGTGCCAGCGGCCCGGGACAGGGTCGTTCACCCCTCCACTTT. Residues: CASGPGQGRSPLHF.

There are a few counts of this clonotype. V and J are TRBV20-1 and TRBJ2-7, with D perhaps being TRBD1 or TRBD2 (5 bases each). The V gene lost 1 base and the J gene lost 6 bases, with 13 bases spanning the gap. The germline CDR1 and CDR2 sequences are DFQATT and SNEGSKA (reference sequence). This CDR3 has 13 amino acids. The CDR3 loop is CSARVGRGAEQYF. DNA for the CDR3: TGCAGTGCTAGAGTTGGGAGAGGGGCCGAGCAGTACTTC.

The rearrangement uses TRBV12-5 and TRBJ2-7; D gene uncertain. V lost 8 bases and J 3 bases, leaving 17 bases between the germline ends. The CDR3 length is 14 residues. Germline CDR1 is LGHNT and CDR2 is FRNRAP. Here the CDR3 DNA reads TGTGCTAGTAGTTCCCTGTCGCGCCGCTACGAGCAGTACTTC. Encoded protein: CASSSLSRRYEQYF.

This clonotype came up a few times. This sequence joins TRBV5-1 and TRBJ2-5; tentatively, D is TRBD1 (5 bases). V was trimmed by 3 bases and J by 7 bases, leaving 13 bases between them. CDR1 and CDR2 from the germline V gene are SGHRS and YFSETQ. The CDR3 consists of 13 residues. CDR3 DNA sequence: TGCGCCAGCAGCTACCCGACAGTGGGGACCCAGTACTTC. Its translation: CASSYPTVGTQYF.

On this clonotype: The final CDR3 position lacks the conserved phenylalanine or tryptophan, pointing to a likely read error. V usage is TRBV12-3 or TRBV12-4 and J usage is TRBJ1-2, with 7 bases fitting TRBD1. There are 12 residues in the CDR3. The ends lost 5 bases at V and 8 bases at J; junction bases unmatched: 5. CDR3: CASSPTGRGYTL. In DNA, the CDR3 is TGTGCCAGCAGTCCGACAGGGCGCGGCTACACCCTC.

This clonotype turned up a few times. This rearrangement joins TRBV20-1 to TRBJ1-6; 7 bases are shared with TRBD1. CDR1 and CDR2 from the germline V gene are DFQATT and SNEGSKA (reference sequence). The CDR3 consists of 14 residues. J gave up 10 bases and V 5 bases, and 11 bases lay outside the gene matches. The CDR3 nucleotides are TGCAGTGCTCGGACCGGGACAGAGCAATCACCCCTCCACTTT. It specifies CSARTGTEQSPLHF.

The chain joins TRBV20-1 to TRBJ2-4; TRBD2 agrees at 9 bases. Unmatched junction bases numbered 3, after V lost 6 bases and J lost 0 bases. The CDR3 length is 14 residues. The germline gives CDR1 DFQATT, CDR2 SNEGSKA (reference sequence). CDR3 amino acids: CSAIAGVAKNIQYF. In DNA form, the CDR3 reads TGCAGTGCAATAGCGGGGGTAGCCAAAAACATTCAGTACTTC.

The sample holds many counts of this clonotype. The DNA for the CDR3 is TGTGCCAGCAGCCTTACAACTAATGAAAAACTGTTTTTT. This translates into CASSLTTNEKLFF. This chain links TRBV6-6 with TRBJ1-4, with D unresolved. The CDR3 is made up of 13 amino acids. The ends were cut back, 6 bases at V and 0 bases at J, with 5 bases in the middle. Germline CDR1 MNHNY, CDR2 SVGAGI (reference sequence).

This clonotype was seen a handful of times. The chain joins TRBV24-1 to TRBJ2-3; 9 bases fit TRBD1. The CDR3 has 16 residues. V trimming: 5 bases; J trimming: 5 bases; junction bases outside the gene matches: 10. The germline gives CDR1 KGHDR, CDR2 SFDVKD. The CDR3 reads CATSVTIDRGRDTQYF. The CDR3, as DNA: TGTGCCACCAGTGTCACCATCGACAGGGGGAGAGATACGCAGTATTTT.

In regard to this clonotype: Relative to the germline gene, one junction end is altered; a read error may explain this. The chain links TRBV7-2 to TRBJ1-1; D remains unclear. The germline V gene has CDR1 SGHTA and CDR2 FQGNSA. CDR3 length: 14 residues. CDR3 DNA: TGTGCCAGCAGCTTAGGTCCCATGAACACTGAAGCTATCTTT. Translating gives CASSLGPMNTEAIF.

This clonotype came up a few times. A clone one base away is much larger, so this may be a read error. This chain joins TRBV5-4 and TRBJ2-5, with 12 bases lining up with TRBD2. This CDR3 has 16 residues. The V gene's germline CDR1 is SGHNT and CDR2 YYREEE (reference sequence). V lost 5 bases, J lost 5 bases, and 10 bases stayed unmatched. The CDR3 nucleotides read TGTGCCAGCAGTCCCCGTAGGGGGACTAGCGGGGAGACCCAGTACTTC. Its protein product is CASSPRRGTSGETQYF. Full variable domain (rest looked up from reference TRBV5-4 and TRBJ2-5): ETGVTQSPTHLIKTRGQQVTLRCSSQSGHNTVSWYQQALGQGPQFIFQYYREEENGRGNFPPRFSGLQFPNYSSELNVNALELDDSALYLCASSPRRGTSGETQYFGPGTRLLVL.

The J gene is TRBJ2-5, the V gene TRBV7-2, with D possibly called TRBD1 or TRBD2 (6 bases each). Germline V CDR1 and CDR2: SGHTA, FQGNSA. The CDR3 covers 15 residues. With 1 base removed from V and 5 bases from J, the gap between germline ends came to 14 bases. DNA of the CDR3: TGTGCCAGCAGCTTAGGGGTGGACAGCGGGGAGACCCAGTACTTC. It yields the protein CASSLGVDSGETQYF.

This clonotype was counted between two and nine times. The chain combines TRBV11-3 with TRBJ2-1; D is undetermined. V shed 8 bases and J shed 0 bases, with 8 bases lying between them. The CDR3 extends over 13 amino acids. From germline, CDR1 is SGHNT and CDR2 YENEEA. The CDR3 here is CASAVSSYNEQFF. In DNA, the CDR3 is TGTGCCAGCGCAGTGAGCTCCTACAATGAGCAGTTCTTC.

The table lists this clonotype with many counts. The rearrangement joins TRBV9 to TRBJ1-6, with D unclear. The V gene lost 0 bases and the J gene lost 9 bases, with 16 bases spanning the gap. The CDR3 covers 16 residues. Germline V gene data show CDR1 as SGDLS and CDR2 as YYNGEE. CDR3 sequence (DNA): TGTGCCAGCAGCGTAGATTTACACGGGCGTGGTTCACCCCTCCACTTT. This translates into CASSVDLHGRGSPLHF.

A note on this clonotype: A clone one base away is much larger, so this may be a read error. J is TRBJ1-1 and V is TRBV20-1; possible D gene TRBD1, 5 bases. CDR1 DFQATT and CDR2 SNEGSKA come from the germline V gene (reference sequence). V was shortened by 0 bases and J by 0 bases, with 14 bases between the two germline ends. CDR3 length equals 16 residues. CDR3 region: CSARDRGGPMNTEAFF. DNA of the CDR3: TGCAGTGCTAGAGATCGGGGCGGCCCTATGAACACTGAAGCTTTCTTT.

Only a few counts were recorded for this clonotype. The chain is built from TRBV5-1 and TRBJ2-3; D not resolved. This CDR3 is 14 amino acids long. Per the germline V gene, CDR1 is SGHRS and CDR2 is YFSETQ. With 3 bases removed from V and 0 bases from J, the gap between germline ends came to 8 bases. The CDR3 DNA reads as TGCGCCAGCAGCTCGACTGGCAGCACAGATACGCAGTATTTT. Translation gives CASSSTGSTDTQYF.

This clonotype was found a few times. This may be a read error: a much more frequent sequence differs by one nucleotide. The chain couples TRBV6-6 to TRBJ1-6; the D gene is possibly TRBD1 (5 bases). This CDR3 region has 13 residues. Germline assignment: CDR1 MNHNY and CDR2 SVGAGI (reference sequence). The CDR3 loop reads CVSHPRESSPLHF. Written as DNA, the CDR3 is TGTGTCAGCCATCCCAGGGAGAGTTCACCCCTCCACTTT.

The genes are TRBV5-1 and TRBJ2-3, with D hard to call. The CDR3 is made up of 14 amino acids. CDR1 SGHRS and CDR2 YFSETQ come from the germline V gene. With 1 base removed from V and 1 base from J, the gap between germline ends came to 7 bases. DNA of the CDR3: TGCGCCAGCAGCTTGTCCGCGGGCACAGATACGCAGTATTTT. Amino acids: CASSLSAGTDTQYF. The variable domain in full, with the rest retrieved from reference TRBV5-1 and TRBJ2-3, is KAGVTQTPRYLIKTRGQQVTLSCSPISGHRSVSWYQQTPGQGLQFLFEYFSETQRNKGNFPGRFSGRQFSNSRSEMNVSTLELGDSALYLCASSLSAGTDTQYFGPGTRLTVL.

The J gene is TRBJ1-1, the V gene TRBV5-6; D possibly corresponds to TRBD1 (6 bases). Trimming shortened V by 4 bases and J by 4 bases, and 17 bases separated the two germline ends. The CDR3 is 15 residues long. CDR1 and CDR2 (germline): SGHDT, YYEEEE. CDR3 amino acids: CASSRFTGYGTEAFF. CDR3 sequence (DNA): TGTGCCAGCAGCAGGTTCACAGGGTATGGCACTGAAGCTTTCTTT.